This T cell receptor beta chain was obtained from a study of early T cells in non-severe SARS-CoV-2 infection. This clonotype was seen many times. The V segment lost 4 bases and the J segment 5 bases; nucleotides outside the gene matches: 11. Germline V lookup: CDR1 SGHTA, CDR2 FQGNSA. The CDR3 loop spans 15 amino acids. TCRdb re-analysed the 5' RACE reads in MiXCR, keeping a single row per CDR3 protein. The profile shows approximately 46,000 distinct CDR3 sequences, almost 9.5% of them singletons. Input material: whole blood. The chain is built from TRBV7-2 and TRBJ2-7; 7 bases match TRBD1. This sequence originates from an adult who was a healthcare worker with PCR-confirmed SARS-CoV-2 infection or an uninfected control (not recorded which). The CDR3 coding sequence is TGTGCCAGCAGCTCCTCGACAGGGTTCAGCGACGAGCAGTACTTC. It codes for CASSSSTGFSDEQYF. The entire variable domain, with the rest obtained from reference TRBV7-2 and TRBJ2-7, is as follows: GAGVSQSPSNKVTEKGKDVELRCDPISGHTALYWYRQSLGQGLEFLIYFQGNSAPDKSGLPSDRFSAERTGGSVSTLTIQRTQQEDSAVYLCASSSSTGFSDEQYFGPGTRLTVT.